The next 18 T cell receptor beta chains were all read from a single sample in a study of CD8 T cells in ankylosing spondylitis. TCRdb ran MiXCR on the 5' RACE reads and lists one entry per CDR3 protein. The sample contains over 700,000 distinct CDR3 sequences, around a fifth of which appear only once. General study findings and limits: Ankylosing spondylitis blood appeared to carry a characteristic TCR beta motif of roughly eight highly homologous variants.

These TCRs' antigens remain unknown. The sample comprised blood, either unsorted or a sorted T cell fraction (not recorded which). The receptor set was obtained from a male donor with ankylosing spondylitis.

The V and J genes are TRBV29-1 and TRBJ2-1; D possibly corresponds to TRBD1 (6 bases). The CDR3 consists of 14 residues. V lost 1 base, J lost 5 bases, and 12 bases lay in between. Germline CDR1 SQVTM, CDR2 ANQGSEA. In DNA form, the CDR3 reads TGCAGCGTTGAAGTACAGGGCCTCCACAATGAGCAGTTCTTC. Translating gives CSVEVQGLHNEQFF.

This clonotype was detected a few times. The J gene is TRBJ2-7, the V gene TRBV7-9; D is possibly TRBD2 (6 bases). The length of the CDR3 is 13 residues. The germline gives CDR1 SEHNR, CDR2 FQNEAQ (reference sequence). Trimming cost V 5 bases and J 3 bases, with 11 bases left between them. This CDR3 reads CASSTGLNYEQYF. Written as DNA, the CDR3 is TGTGCCAGCAGCACCGGACTAAACTACGAGCAGTACTTC.

This clonotype appeared a single time. The chain combines TRBV5-6 with TRBJ2-7; D possibly corresponds to TRBD2 (6 bases). The CDR3 runs 11 residues. Trimming stripped 3 bases from V and 5 bases from J, with 6 bases between. Germline CDR1 reads SGHDT; CDR2 reads YYEEEE. The CDR3 coding sequence is TGTGCCAGCAGCTGGGAGGACGAGCAGTACTTC. Protein sequence: CASSWEDEQYF.

The chain links TRBV6-1 to TRBJ2-3; 13 positions agree with TRBD2. V lost 4 bases and J lost 5; bases outside the gene matches: 3. The CDR3 runs to 15 residues. Germline V lookup: CDR1 MNHNS, CDR2 SASEGT. The CDR3 region has the DNA TGTGCCAGCAGTGCACTAGCGGGAGGGCAAGATACGCAGTATTTT. Its translation: CASSALAGGQDTQYF.

CDR3 in amino acids: CASSQEGRKNSPLHF. The DNA of the CDR3 is TGTGCCAGCAGCCAAGAGGGACGGAAGAATTCACCCCTCCACTTT. The chain joins TRBV14 to TRBJ1-6, with a tentative D call TRBD1 (5 bases). V lost 0 bases and J 7 bases, leaving 10 bases between the germline ends. Looked up from germline, CDR1 is SGHDN and CDR2 is FVKESK. The CDR3 totals 15 residues.

The V and J genes are TRBV7-2 and TRBJ2-1, with 11 nucleotides matching TRBD2. CDR3 size: 17 residues. The V segment lost 6 bases and the J segment 9 bases; nucleotides outside the gene matches: 16. CDR1 and CDR2 (germline): SGHTA, FQGNSA. CDR3 bases: TGTGCCAGCAGACAAAAGGGGACTAGCGGTACTAGGGGTGAGCAGTTCTTC. Protein sequence: CASRQKGTSGTRGEQFF.

This clonotype appeared a few times. The chain is built from TRBV28 and TRBJ2-1; TRBD2 aligns across 10 bases. Trimming at V came to 7 bases and at J to 4 bases, leaving 10 bases not matched to a gene. This CDR3 is built from 16 residues. Germline assignment: CDR1 MDHEN and CDR2 SYDVKM. CDR3 sequence (DNA): TGTGCCAGCATCCCTCCGAGACTAGCGGGTTACAATGAGCAGTTCTTC. This codes for CASIPPRLAGYNEQFF. Drawing the rest from reference TRBV28 and TRBJ2-1, the complete variable domain is DVKVTQSSRYLVKRTGEKVFLECVQDMDHENMFWYRQDPGLGLRLIYFSYDVKMKEKGDIPEGYSVSREKKERFSLILESASTNQTSMYLCASIPPRLAGYNEQFFGPGTRLTVL.

The genes are TRBV6-2 or TRBV6-3 and TRBJ2-3, with 9 bases matching TRBD2. The CDR3 spans 16 residues. The trim removed 4 bases at V and 1 base at J, leaving 6 bases unmatched. Per the germline V gene, CDR1 is MNHEY and CDR2 is SVGEGT. The CDR3 protein is CASSSTLAGGTDTQYF. The CDR3 DNA reads as TGTGCCAGCAGTTCGACCTTAGCGGGGGGCACAGATACGCAGTATTTT.

The chain recombines TRBV21-1 with TRBJ2-2; the D call of TRBD1 is as the table states it, not checked on the DNA. TRBV21-1 is flagged as a pseudogene. The CDR3 sequence is 17 residues long. The CDR3 DNA sequence: TGTGCCAGCAGCAAAGGGGGCGTCGGGGACCCCACCGGGGAGCTGTTTTTT. It yields the protein CASSKGGVGDPTGELFF.

This clonotype was counted ten times or more. The chain joins TRBV3-1 to TRBJ1-5; possibly TRBD1 for D (6 bases). Trimming pared 1 base from V and 9 bases from J, leaving 10 bases between. Germline V gene lookup returns CDR1 LGHDT and CDR2 YNNKEL (reference sequence). The CDR3 has 13 amino acids. The CDR3 DNA follows: TGTGCCAGCAGCCAAGGACAGGCCCGGCCCCAGCATTTT. Amino acid sequence: CASSQGQARPQHF. The full variable domain, rest sourced from reference TRBV3-1 and TRBJ1-5, is DTAVSQTPKYLVTQMGNDKSIKCEQNLGHDTMYWYKQDSKKFLKIMFSYNNKELIINETVPNRFSPKSPDKAHLNLHINSLELGDSAVYFCASSQGQARPQHFGDGTRLSIL.

This clonotype came up a few times. The chain joins TRBV24-1 to TRBJ2-7; 9 positions agree with TRBD1. This CDR3 is built from 17 residues. V dropped 4 bases and J dropped 5; count of bases not matched to a gene: 14. The germline V gene has CDR1 KGHDR and CDR2 SFDVKD. CDR3 residues: CATSDPPTGGEVHEQYF. CDR3 nucleotide sequence: TGTGCCACCAGTGACCCTCCGACAGGGGGGGAGGTCCACGAGCAGTACTTC.

In this sample, this clonotype turned up many times. The V call is TRBV6-2 or TRBV6-3, the J call TRBJ1-1, with no clear D. The CDR3 runs 12 residues. Germline-derived CDR1 and CDR2 are MNHEY and SVGEGT. Trimming pared 2 bases from V and 5 bases from J, leaving 6 bases between. The CDR3: CASSYQVTEAFF. CDR3 bases: TGTGCCAGCAGTTACCAGGTGACTGAAGCTTTCTTT.

This clonotype occurred a few times. This chain uses TRBV28 with TRBJ2-7; 7 positions match TRBD2. J was trimmed by 1 base and V by 2 bases; bases with no gene match: 5. CDR1 MDHEN and CDR2 SYDVKM come from the germline V gene. The CDR3 extends over 15 amino acids. Written as DNA, the CDR3 is TGTGCCAGCAGTTTAAAAGCTAGCGGTTCCTACGAGCAGTACTTC. Protein sequence: CASSLKASGSYEQYF.

This clonotype was observed a few times. This sequence joins TRBV10-3 and TRBJ1-1; D may be TRBD1 (6 bases). The CDR3 is made up of 14 amino acids. The V gene lost 10 bases and the J gene lost 0 bases, with 15 bases spanning the gap. Germline V gene data show CDR1 as ENHRY and CDR2 as SYGVKD. This CDR3 reads CATSEGDMNTEAFF. The CDR3 DNA follows: TGTGCCACCTCGGAGGGGGATATGAACACTGAAGCTTTCTTT.

This clonotype was found a few times. The gene calls are TRBV7-8 and TRBJ2-3; 11 bases align to TRBD2. The germline CDR1 and CDR2 sequences are SGHVS and FQNEAQ. V dropped 1 base and J dropped 4; count of bases not matched to a gene: 10. CDR3 length equals 18 residues. The CDR3 loop is CASSLGFGTSGSADTQYF. CDR3 in DNA: TGTGCCAGCAGCTTAGGGTTCGGAACTAGCGGGAGTGCAGATACGCAGTATTTT.

The chain is built from TRBV20-1 and TRBJ2-7, with D maybe TRBD1 (6 bases). With 5 bases removed from V and 6 bases from J, the gap between germline ends came to 17 bases. CDR3 size: 13 residues. Per germline, CDR1 DFQATT and CDR2 SNEGSKA (reference sequence). The CDR3 DNA reads as TGCAGTGCTGCTCAGGGGAGCGGCTGCGAGCAGTACTTC. Translating gives CSAAQGSGCEQYF.

This clonotype was seen only a few times. This chain connects TRBV5-1 to TRBJ1-5; 12 bases map to TRBD1. The V segment lost 1 base and the J segment 1 base; nucleotides outside the gene matches: 6. Germline V CDR1 and CDR2: SGHRS, YFSETQ. There are 18 residues in the CDR3. CDR3 protein: CASSLRDRGRGSNQPQHF. CDR3 coding DNA: TGCGCCAGCAGCTTGAGGGACAGGGGGCGGGGGAGCAATCAGCCCCAGCATTTT.

This clonotype occurred a few times. V is TRBV12-3 or TRBV12-4 and J is TRBJ2-3; tentatively, D is TRBD2 (6 bases). V was pared by 6 bases and J by 1 base, with 14 bases between. This CDR3 spans 15 amino acids. This chain's CDR3 is CASSPSGFGTDTQYF. CDR3 sequence (DNA): TGTGCCAGCAGCCCCAGCGGGTTTGGCACAGATACGCAGTATTTT.